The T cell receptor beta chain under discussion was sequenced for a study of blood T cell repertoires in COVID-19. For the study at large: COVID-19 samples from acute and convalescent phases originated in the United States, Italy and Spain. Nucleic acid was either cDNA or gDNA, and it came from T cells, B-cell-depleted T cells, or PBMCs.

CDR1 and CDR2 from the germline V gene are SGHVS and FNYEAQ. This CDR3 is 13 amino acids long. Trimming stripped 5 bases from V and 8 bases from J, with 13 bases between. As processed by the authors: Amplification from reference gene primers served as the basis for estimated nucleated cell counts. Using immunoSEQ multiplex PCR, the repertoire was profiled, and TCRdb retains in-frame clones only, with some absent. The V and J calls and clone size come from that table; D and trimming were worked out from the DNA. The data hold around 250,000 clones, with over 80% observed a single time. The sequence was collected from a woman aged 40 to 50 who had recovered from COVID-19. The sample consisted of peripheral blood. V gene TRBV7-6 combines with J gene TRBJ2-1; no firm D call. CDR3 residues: CASSPSLLHEQFF. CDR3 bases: TGTGCCAGCAGCCCAAGCTTGCTGCATGAGCAGTTCTTC.